Listed below are T cell receptor beta chains from one sample, sequenced in a study of cytomegalovirus exposure and HLA in healthy donors. Only in-frame clones appear in the TCRdb table, and some are missing; sequencing was by immunoSEQ multiplex PCR. Here the sample spans under 80,000 clones, 75% to 85% being singletons. Specimen: PBMCs. The origin of the receptors is a man aged 50 or older in good health and CMV-seropositive. CDR3s include the opening cysteine and the closing phenylalanine or tryptophan. Some rows mark clone size as missing; the rest say once, few, many or name a class of expanded clone.

TRBV19	-	TRBJ2-7	CASKGGPAYEQYF
TRBV7-9	-	TRBJ2-7	CASSHRDSPYEQYF
TRBV5-1	-	TRBJ1-2	CASSLEGDYGYTF
TRBV28	-	TRBJ1-2	CASKTTGNYGYTF
TRBV7-8	-	TRBJ1-1	CASTGGAAHEAFF
TRBV5-6	-	TRBJ1-1	CASSFGGWTEAFF
TRBV27	-	TRBJ1-2	CASSLARANYGYTF
TRBV4-1	-	TRBJ1-6	CASSRTLDNSPLHF
TRBV7-2	-	TRBJ2-2	CASSWAGRETGELFF
TRBV7-9	few	TRBJ2-7	CASSLGGGGEQYF
TRBV7-6	-	TRBJ2-2	CASTPGTSNTGELFF
TRBV5-6	-	TRBJ1-2	CASIATGRQVYGYTF
TRBV5-6	few	TRBJ2-5	CASSLIISVETQYF
TRBV7-9	-	TRBJ1-1	CASSQEPMNTEAFF
TRBV9	-	TRBJ1-4	CASSGDRDSNEKLFF
TRBV7-9	-	TRBJ2-3	CASSLQGDTQYF
TRBV9	few	TRBJ1-2	CASSGGTGAGYTF
TRBV27	-	TRBJ2-7	CASSRSGYYEQYF
TRBV5-1	-	TRBJ2-4	CASSLGGLNIQYF
TRBV9	-	TRBJ2-1	CASSVRSGRLGNEQFF
TRBV11-2	-	TRBJ2-2	CASSLSGTGGGTGELFF
TRBV19	-	TRBJ2-1	CASSISQGSYNEQFF
TRBV7-2	few	TRBJ2-2	CASSSTSGVNTGELFF
TRBV27	once	TRBJ2-7	CASSPRQGSYEQYF
TRBV4-2	once	TRBJ2-7	CASSQDRGTYEQYF
TRBV14	-	TRBJ1-2	CASSPGDRRVDTF
TRBV6-5	-	TRBJ2-7	CASSWAGGGGEQYF
TRBV27	-	TRBJ2-7	CATSGEQYF
TRBV6-1	-	TRBJ2-7	CASSSSTAYEQYF
TRBV30	-	TRBJ2-1	CAWGWDSYNEQFF
TRBV9	-	TRBJ2-7	CASSFRQGASYEQYF
TRBV19	-	TRBJ2-7	CASSIGGSASSYEQYF
TRBV2	-	TRBJ1-3	CASRKGDAGNTIYF
TRBV27	few	TRBJ1-5	CASAIYSNQPQHF
TRBV6-4	once	TRBJ2-1	CASSRDRAYNEQFF
TRBV27	-	TRBJ2-2	CASSRRPPRTSGRVNTGELFF
TRBV28	few	TRBJ2-7	CASSGDTLLTYYEQYF
TRBV12-5	-	TRBJ1-4	CASGLAQGATNEKLFF
TRBV13	few	TRBJ1-1	CASSSRTVEAFF